This entry describes one TCR beta chain. This entry belongs to a study of blood T cell repertoires in COVID-19. Whole-study context: Researchers got acute and convalescent COVID-19 samples from the United States, Italy and Spain.

How the authors handled the data: Reference gene primer amplification gave estimated nucleated cell counts. Profiled with immunoSEQ multiplex PCR; TCRdb holds only in-frame clones, not every one. That table supplies the V and J calls and clone size; D and trimming were determined from the DNA. The table has 150,000 to 200,000 clones, around three quarters seen once; the top ten hold less than 20%. Trimming pared 1 base from V and 5 bases from J, leaving 14 bases between. The CDR3 is 15 amino acids. The germline CDR1 and CDR2 sequences are LNHDA and SQIVND (reference sequence). The gene calls are TRBV19 and TRBJ1-1, with a tentative D call TRBD1 (6 bases). The sample comprised PBMCs or T cells enriched from blood (not recorded which). This clonotype was sampled from a woman aged 45-65 years with acute COVID-19. The CDR3 loop is CASSIVGGGQTEAFF. CDR3 in DNA: TGTGCCAGTAGTATAGTGGGAGGGGGTCAGACTGAAGCTTTCTTT.